The 22 T cell receptor beta chains given below trace back to one sample, sequenced in a study of blood T cell repertoires in COVID-19. TCRdb's table, derived via immunoSEQ multiplex PCR, lists solely in-frame clones and lacks some. The table has some 190,000 clones, 60% to 80% seen once. Sequencing was carried out using PBMCs or T cells enriched from blood (not recorded which). Receptor source: a man aged 55 to 70 who had been exposed to COVID-19.

The chain employs TRBV19 and TRBJ2-6; TRBD1 agrees at 11 bases. The CDR3 is 19 amino acids. Germline V CDR1 and CDR2: LNHDA, SQIVND (reference sequence). V shed 6 bases and J 0 bases; nucleotides not matched to a gene: 10. The CDR3 sequence is CASSSRGQGAGSGANVLTF. CDR3 in DNA: TGTGCCAGTAGCTCTCGCGGACAGGGGGCGGGCTCTGGGGCCAACGTCCTGACTTTC. The variable domain in full, with the rest retrieved from reference TRBV19 and TRBJ2-6, is DGGITQSPKYLFRKEGQNVTLSCEQNLNHDAMYWYRQDPGQGLRLIYYSQIVNDFQKGDIAEGYSVSREKKESFPLTVTSAQKNPTAFYLCASSSRGQGAGSGANVLTFGAGSRLTVL.

This chain links TRBV27 with TRBJ1-2; the D is unclear. The germline gives CDR1 MNHEY, CDR2 SMNVEV (reference sequence). Trimming stripped 11 bases from V and 5 bases from J, with 6 bases between. The CDR3 totals 9 residues. This CDR3 reads CAYLYGYTF. CDR3 in DNA: TGTGCCTATCTTTATGGCTACACCTTC.

In nucleotides, the CDR3 is TGTGCCAGTATGGGACGGGATAGGGGGGATACGCAGTATTTT. Translated: CASMGRDRGDTQYF. This chain uses TRBV19 with TRBJ2-3; possibly TRBD1 for D (6 bases). The CDR3 is made up of 14 amino acids. V gave up 7 bases and J gave up 6 bases, with 17 bases separating them. The germline gives CDR1 LNHDA, CDR2 SQIVND (reference sequence).

The rearrangement uses TRBV9 and TRBJ1-2; 9 nucleotides align to TRBD1. In germline, CDR1 is SGDLS, CDR2 YYNGEE. Unmatched junction bases numbered 6, after V lost 2 bases and J lost 1 base. This CDR3 contains 16 residues. The CDR3 reads CASSVKQGALNYGYTF. The CDR3 DNA follows: TGTGCCAGCAGCGTCAAACAGGGGGCGCTTAACTATGGCTACACCTTC.

The chain joins TRBV28 to TRBJ2-3; 9 positions agree with TRBD1. The CDR3 covers 16 residues. V was clipped by 5 bases and J by 3 bases; unmatched bases: 9. The germline V gene encodes CDR1 MDHEN and CDR2 SYDVKM. CDR3 coding DNA: TGTGCCAGCAGTCTCTACAGGGGGCGAGGTACAGATACGCAGTATTTT. Its protein product is CASSLYRGRGTDTQYF.

DNA for the CDR3: TGTGCCAGCACCCACCTACCCGGGACTAGAGCAAGTGAGCAGTTCTTC. This sequence encodes CASTHLPGTRASEQFF. The rearrangement joins TRBV9 to TRBJ2-1; 8 bases fit TRBD2. Germline V gives CDR1 SGDLS, CDR2 YYNGEE. V trimming: 6 bases; J trimming: 9 bases; junction bases outside the gene matches: 17. The CDR3 is made up of 16 amino acids.

J is TRBJ2-2 and V is TRBV12-3 or TRBV12-4, with D possibly being TRBD1 (6 bases). The V end was cut by 5 bases, the J end by 5 bases, with 9 bases between. This CDR3 region has 13 residues. The CDR3 here is CASSPDRTGELFF. For the CDR3, the DNA is TGTGCCAGCAGTCCAGACAGGACCGGGGAGCTGTTTTTT.

This chain uses TRBV5-6 with TRBJ1-5, with 8 bases matching TRBD1. The CDR3 consists of 13 residues. The trim removed 3 bases at V and 9 bases at J, leaving 5 bases unmatched. Germline CDR1 SGHDT, CDR2 YYEEEE. CDR3 region: CASSSRGRGPQHF. The CDR3 DNA reads as TGTGCCAGCAGCTCCAGGGGGCGCGGGCCCCAGCATTTT.

The DNA of the CDR3 is TGTGCCAGCAGATTAGCGGGCGGAAGCTCCTACAATGAGCAGTTCTTC. It codes for CASRLAGGSSYNEQFF. The chain uses TRBV5-4 and TRBJ2-1, with 7 bases identical to TRBD2. CDR3 length: 16 amino acids. V trimming: 5 bases; J trimming: 0 bases; junction bases outside the gene matches: 8. Germline V gives CDR1 SGHNT, CDR2 YYREEE (reference sequence).

The rearrangement links TRBV6-5 to TRBJ2-1, with 7 nucleotides matching TRBD2. V dropped 5 bases and J dropped 5; count of bases not matched to a gene: 9. Germline assignment: CDR1 MNHEY and CDR2 SVGAGI. CDR3 length equals 15 residues. The CDR3 protein is CASSQPGGRDNEQFF. CDR3 coding DNA: TGTGCCAGCAGTCAACCGGGGGGAAGGGACAATGAGCAGTTCTTC.

The J gene is TRBJ2-7, the V gene TRBV7-6; D not certain. Germline V gene sequence: CDR1 SGHVS, CDR2 FNYEAQ. This CDR3 region has 15 residues. V dropped 1 base and J dropped 2 bases, with 12 bases sitting between them. The CDR3 reads CASSLGETATYEQYF. The CDR3, as DNA: TGTGCCAGCAGCTTAGGTGAAACAGCTACCTACGAGCAGTACTTC.

This clone has only one observation. This sequence joins TRBV2 and TRBJ1-5, with 7 positions matching TRBD1. There are 15 residues in the CDR3. The germline V gene encodes CDR1 SNHLY and CDR2 FYNNEI. Germline trimming cut 6 bases from V and 2 bases from J; bases unmatched to any gene: 7. The CDR3 DNA is TGTGCCAGCAGAGAGACAGGGTCTCGCAATCAGCCCCAGCATTTT. It is translated as CASRETGSRNQPQHF.

The chain joins TRBV25-1 to TRBJ1-1, with unresolved D. Germline V gene sequence: CDR1 MGHDK, CDR2 SYGVNS. The CDR3 is made up of 13 amino acids. Between the trimmed V and J ends, which lost 6 bases and 1 base, there was a span of 9 bases. The CDR3 spells CASSMSGNTEAFF. In DNA form, the CDR3 reads TGTGCCAGCAGCATGAGTGGGAACACTGAAGCTTTCTTT. Filled out from reference TRBV25-1 and TRBJ1-1, the complete variable domain reads EADIYQTPRYLVIGTGKKITLECSQTMGHDKMYWYQQDPGMELHLIHYSYGVNSTEKGDLSSESTVSRIRTEHFPLTLESARPSHTSQYLCASSMSGNTEAFFGQGTRLTVV.

CDR3 protein: CAWRGQHSNQPQHF. DNA of the CDR3: TGTGCCTGGAGGGGACAGCATAGCAATCAGCCCCAGCATTTT. This chain joins TRBV30 and TRBJ1-5; 7 nucleotides align to TRBD1. This CDR3 is 14 amino acids long. CDR1 is GTSNPN, CDR2 SVGIG, per germline (reference sequence). V gave up 3 bases and J gave up 0 bases; unmatched junction bases: 2.

The chain employs TRBV9 and TRBJ1-4; 7 bases align to TRBD1. CDR3 size: 15 residues. The V gene end was trimmed by 0 bases and the J gene end by 8 bases; junction bases not matched to a gene: 7. Germline V gives CDR1 SGDLS, CDR2 YYNGEE. DNA for the CDR3: TGTGCCAGCAGCGTAGGACAGGGATGGGAGGAAAAACTGTTTTTT. Protein sequence: CASSVGQGWEEKLFF. Looking up the rest from reference TRBV9 and TRBJ1-4 gives the full variable domain: DSGVTQTPKHLITATGQRVTLRCSPRSGDLSVYWYQQSLDQGLQFLIQYYNGEERAKGNILERFSAQQFPDLHSELNLSSLELGDSALYFCASSVGQGWEEKLFFGSGTQLSVL.

CDR3 sequence reads: CASSPQGSIKEKLFF. The DNA for the CDR3 is TGTGCCAGCAGCCCCCAGGGATCCATTAAAGAAAAACTGTTTTTT. The rearrangement links TRBV7-2 to TRBJ1-4; D may be TRBD1 (5 bases). The CDR3 length is 15 residues. The V end was cut by 5 bases, the J end by 8 bases, with 18 bases between. Germline assignment: CDR1 SGHTA and CDR2 FQGNSA.

Details on this clone: Other DNA sequences in the sample encode the same CDR3. The chain recombines TRBV7-9 with TRBJ1-4; D gene ambiguous. Germline CDR1 and CDR2: SEHNR and FQNEAQ (reference sequence). The CDR3 is 12 residues long. V was trimmed by 1 base and J by 8 bases, leaving 5 bases between them. CDR3 sequence (DNA): TGTGCCAGCAGCTTAGTTGGCGAAAAACTGTTTTTT. It specifies CASSLVGEKLFF.

The chain is built from TRBV10-2 and TRBJ2-7; 8 bases align to TRBD1. Losses at the gene ends were 6 bases for V and 2 bases for J; bases not matched to a gene: 6. The length of the CDR3 is 14 residues. Germline-derived CDR1 and CDR2 are WSHSY and SAAADI. In DNA, the CDR3 is TGCGCCAGCAGACCGGGACAGGTTCCCTACGAGCAGTACTTC. Protein: CASRPGQVPYEQYF.

The J gene is TRBJ1-1, the V gene TRBV10-3; D is perhaps TRBD1 (6 bases). The CDR3 sequence is 15 residues long. The V and J ends lost 3 bases and 10 bases respectively, with 21 bases between them. Per the germline V gene, CDR1 is ENHRY and CDR2 is SYGVKD. CDR3 loop: CAISDTGGEVKRAFF. CDR3 nucleotides: TGTGCCATCAGTGATACGGGGGGCGAGGTGAAGCGAGCTTTCTTT.

The chain links TRBV5-1 to TRBJ2-5; TRBD2 matches 13 bases. This CDR3 comprises 17 residues. V shed 5 bases and J 1 base; nucleotides not matched to a gene: 8. Germline V lookup: CDR1 SGHRS, CDR2 YFSETQ. CDR3 in DNA: TGCGCCAGCAGACCCAGACTAGCGGGAGGTTCCCAAGAGACCCAGTACTTC. Translated: CASRPRLAGGSQETQYF. The variable domain in full, with the rest retrieved from reference TRBV5-1 and TRBJ2-5, is KAGVTQTPRYLIKTRGQQVTLSCSPISGHRSVSWYQQTPGQGLQFLFEYFSETQRNKGNFPGRFSGRQFSNSRSEMNVSTLELGDSALYLCASRPRLAGGSQETQYFGPGTRLLVL.

J is TRBJ2-2 and V is TRBV6-5, with 7 bases lining up with TRBD2. There are 15 residues in the CDR3. The V gene end was trimmed by 7 bases and the J gene end by 6 bases; junction bases not matched to a gene: 11. CDR1 MNHEY and CDR2 SVGAGI come from the germline V gene. CDR3 in amino acids: CASTLRGVSAGELFF. Here the CDR3 DNA reads TGTGCCAGCACCCTACGGGGGGTCTCGGCCGGGGAGCTGTTTTTT.

J is TRBJ2-1 and V is TRBV5-1; the D gene is possibly TRBD2 (6 bases). The CDR3 covers 14 residues. Germline loops: CDR1 SGHRS, CDR2 YFSETQ. V was pared by 0 bases and J by 9 bases, with 13 bases between. The CDR3, as DNA: TGCGCCAGCAGCTTGGGGTTGGGGAGGCGTGAGCAGTTCTTC. It yields the protein CASSLGLGRREQFF.